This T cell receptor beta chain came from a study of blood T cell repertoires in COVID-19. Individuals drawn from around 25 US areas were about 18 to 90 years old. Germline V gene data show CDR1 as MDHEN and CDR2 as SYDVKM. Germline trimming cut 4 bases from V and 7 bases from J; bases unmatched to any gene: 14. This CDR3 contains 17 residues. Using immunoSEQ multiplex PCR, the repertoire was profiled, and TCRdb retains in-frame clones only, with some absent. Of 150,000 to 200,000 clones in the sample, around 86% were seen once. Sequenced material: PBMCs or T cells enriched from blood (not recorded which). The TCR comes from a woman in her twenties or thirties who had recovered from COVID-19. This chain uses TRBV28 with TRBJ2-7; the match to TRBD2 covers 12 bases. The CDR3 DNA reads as TGTGCCAGCAGTTCCTGGACTAGCGGGGCTACCCCTTGGGAGCAGTACTTC. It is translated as CASSSWTSGATPWEQYF.